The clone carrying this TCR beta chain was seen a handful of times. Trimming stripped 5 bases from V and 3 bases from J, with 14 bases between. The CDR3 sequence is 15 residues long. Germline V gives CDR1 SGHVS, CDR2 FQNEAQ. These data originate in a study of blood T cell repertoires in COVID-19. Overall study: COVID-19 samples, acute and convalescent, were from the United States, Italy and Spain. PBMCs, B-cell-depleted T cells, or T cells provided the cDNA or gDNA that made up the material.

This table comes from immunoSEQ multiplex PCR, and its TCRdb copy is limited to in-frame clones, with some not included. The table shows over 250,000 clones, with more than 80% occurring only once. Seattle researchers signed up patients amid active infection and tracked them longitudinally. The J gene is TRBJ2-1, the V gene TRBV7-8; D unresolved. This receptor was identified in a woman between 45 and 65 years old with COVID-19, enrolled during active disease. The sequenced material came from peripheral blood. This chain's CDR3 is CASSRLVASYNEQFF. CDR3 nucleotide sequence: TGTGCCAGCAGCCGCTTAGTTGCGAGCTACAATGAGCAGTTCTTC.